This TCR beta chain came from a study of cytomegalovirus exposure and HLA in healthy donors. Notes on the study in general: It emerged from a later analysis that several of the most significant clusters appeared to be linked to common viral pathogens. The study had only CMV serostatus as immune exposure information.

CDR3 length: 13 residues. Trimming took 3 bases from V and 6 from J, leaving 13 bases between them. Germline V lookup: CDR1 SGHNT, CDR2 YYREEE (reference sequence). This clone was observed a single time. Its antigen is not identified. Vbeta (60) and Jbeta (13) primers were used in the PCR. Generated by immunoSEQ multiplex PCR, the TCRdb table keeps only in-frame clones and is missing some. Of tens of thousands of clones listed, less than 80% are singletons. The sequenced material came from PBMCs. This TCR came from a woman aged 40 to 50 in good health and CMV-seronegative. J is TRBJ2-7 and V is TRBV5-4, with D maybe TRBD2 (6 bases). CDR3 in amino acids: CASSSGVGGEQYF. CDR3 nucleotides: TGTGCCAGCAGCTCGGGTGTGGGAGGCGAGCAGTACTTC.